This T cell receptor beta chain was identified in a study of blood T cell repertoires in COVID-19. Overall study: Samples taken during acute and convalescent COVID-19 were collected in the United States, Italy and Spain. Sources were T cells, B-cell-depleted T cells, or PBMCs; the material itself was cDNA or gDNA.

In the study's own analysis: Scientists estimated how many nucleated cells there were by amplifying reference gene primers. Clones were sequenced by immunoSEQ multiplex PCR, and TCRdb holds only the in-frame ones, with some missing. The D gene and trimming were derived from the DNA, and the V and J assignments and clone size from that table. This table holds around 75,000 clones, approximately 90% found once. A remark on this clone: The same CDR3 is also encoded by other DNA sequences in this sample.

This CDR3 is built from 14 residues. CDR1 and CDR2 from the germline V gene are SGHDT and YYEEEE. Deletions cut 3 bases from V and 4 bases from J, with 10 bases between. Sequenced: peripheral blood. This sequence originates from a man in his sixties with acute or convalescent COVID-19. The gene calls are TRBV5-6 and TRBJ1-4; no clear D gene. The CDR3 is CASSSPDFNEKLFF. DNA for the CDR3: TGTGCCAGCAGCTCTCCGGACTTTAATGAAAAACTGTTTTTT.